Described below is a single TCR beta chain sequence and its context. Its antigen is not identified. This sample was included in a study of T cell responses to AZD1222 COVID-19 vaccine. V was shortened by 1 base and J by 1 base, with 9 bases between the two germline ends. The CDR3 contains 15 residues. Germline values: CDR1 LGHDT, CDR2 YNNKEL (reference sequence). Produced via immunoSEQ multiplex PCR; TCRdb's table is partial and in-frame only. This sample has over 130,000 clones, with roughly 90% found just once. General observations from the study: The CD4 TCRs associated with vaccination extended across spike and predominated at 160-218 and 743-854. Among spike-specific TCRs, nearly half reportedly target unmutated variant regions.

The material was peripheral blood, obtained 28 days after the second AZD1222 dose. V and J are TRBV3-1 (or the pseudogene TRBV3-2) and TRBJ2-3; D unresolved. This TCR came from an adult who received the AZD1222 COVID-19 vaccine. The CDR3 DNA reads TGTGCCAGCAGCCAAGGCTCAGTTCGCACAGATACGCAGTATTTT. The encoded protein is CASSQGSVRTDTQYF.